The 32 T cell receptor beta chains listed next were all sequenced from one sample in a study of T cells after yellow fever vaccination. Each CDR3 protein is one row after TCRdb ran MiXCR on the 5' RACE reads. The data hold 500,000 to 650,000 distinct CDR3 sequences, with around 12% observed a single time. The input for sequencing was PBMCs, taken on the day of the yellow fever booster vaccination. Every receptor here comes from a man aged 25 to 40 who received the YFV17D yellow fever vaccine.

In this sample, this clonotype turned up a few times. The chain links TRBV15 to TRBJ1-5; D gene ambiguous. The CDR3 is 13 amino acids. The germline gives CDR1 LNHNV, CDR2 YYDKDF (reference sequence). Trimming shortened V by 0 bases and J by 9 bases, and 9 bases separated the two germline ends. The CDR3 reads CATSRDLVGPQHF. The CDR3, as DNA: TGTGCCACCAGCAGAGACCTAGTTGGGCCCCAGCATTTT.

In this sample, this clonotype turned up a few times. The junction does not match germline at one end; this may be a read error. The rearrangement uses TRBV12-3 or TRBV12-4 and TRBJ2-1; the match to TRBD2 covers 11 bases. The CDR3 loop spans 15 amino acids. CDR3 sequence: CASSVAGGQYNEQFF. CDR3 in DNA: TGTGCCAGCAGTGTAGCGGGAGGGCAGTACAATGAGCAGTTCTTC.

This clonotype was seen just once. V is TRBV20-1 and J is TRBJ2-7; D is perhaps TRBD1 or TRBD2 (5 bases each). Germline loops: CDR1 DFQATT, CDR2 SNEGSKA (reference sequence). V was clipped by 4 bases and J by 6 bases, with 13 bases between them. The CDR3 has 12 amino acids. CDR3 sequence (DNA): TGCAGTGCTAAAGCAGGGACGGCCGAGCAGTACTTC. This encodes CSAKAGTAEQYF.

CDR3 sequence reads: CASSYSRTSRIAQETQYF. In DNA form, the CDR3 reads TGTGCCAGCAGTTACTCGAGGACTAGCCGAATCGCCCAAGAGACCCAGTACTTC. The rearrangement joins TRBV6-5 to TRBJ2-5, with 8 positions matching TRBD2. The V gene's germline CDR1 is MNHEY and CDR2 SVGAGI. This CDR3 contains 18 residues. V shed 0 bases, J shed 1 base, and the junction held 10 bases outside the gene matches.

The rearrangement links TRBV20-1 to TRBJ2-2; TRBD2 agrees at 7 bases. Per the germline V gene, CDR1 is DFQATT and CDR2 is SNEGSKA (reference sequence). After removal of 0 bases from V and 5 bases from J, the junction contained 6 bases not matched to a gene. This CDR3 contains 15 residues. The chain's CDR3 is CSARDPGAGTGELFF. CDR3 sequence (DNA): TGCAGTGCTAGAGATCCAGGAGCGGGGACCGGGGAGCTGTTTTTT.

This chain links TRBV18 with TRBJ2-7, with D perhaps matching TRBD2 (5 bases). The CDR3 length is 17 residues. Looked up from germline, CDR1 is KGHSH and CDR2 is LQKENI. V shed 2 bases and J shed 2 bases, with 19 bases lying between them. CDR3 nucleotides: TGTGCCAGCTCACCATTGGGCGCCGGGATGGGCACCTACGAGCAGTACTTC. As protein: CASSPLGAGMGTYEQYF.

This clonotype was recorded a few times. V gene TRBV12-3 or TRBV12-4 combines with J gene TRBJ1-3; D not resolved. CDR3 length: 13 residues. V lost 6 bases and J lost 1, with 7 bases in between. CDR3 loop: CASRTRSGNTIYF. In DNA, the CDR3 is TGTGCCAGCAGGACCCGGTCTGGAAACACCATATATTTT.

V and J are TRBV28 and TRBJ1-2, with a weak D call TRBD1 (5 bases). The CDR3 length is 14 residues. CDR1 and CDR2 from the germline V gene are MDHEN and SYDVKM. Trimming took 2 bases from V and 4 from J, leaving 11 bases between them. In nucleotides, the CDR3 is TGTGCCAGCAGTTTAAGACAGCATTCCTATGGCTACACCTTC. Residues: CASSLRQHSYGYTF.

The CDR3 protein is CASSPGRGSGDEQYF. The CDR3 DNA follows: TGTGCCAGCAGCCCGGGGAGGGGTTCAGGAGACGAGCAGTACTTC. V gene TRBV7-9 combines with J gene TRBJ2-7; 7 nucleotides line up with TRBD2. V shed 5 bases and J 5 bases; nucleotides not matched to a gene: 12. The CDR3 loop spans 15 amino acids. Germline V gene data show CDR1 as SEHNR and CDR2 as FQNEAQ (reference sequence).

This clonotype was observed a handful of times. The gene calls are TRBV12-3 or TRBV12-4 and TRBJ2-5, with 9 bases fitting TRBD2. The CDR3 loop spans 15 amino acids. The V segment lost 0 bases and the J segment 12 bases; nucleotides outside the gene matches: 11. In DNA, the CDR3 is TGTGCCAGCAGTTTAGCGGCTAGCGGGATGAGTGAGGAGTACTTC. It specifies CASSLAASGMSEEYF.

This clonotype was counted between two and nine times. V and J are TRBV6-1 and TRBJ2-7, with 12 bases lining up with TRBD1. Trimming at V came to 6 bases and at J to 7 bases, leaving 10 bases not matched to a gene. The germline V gene encodes CDR1 MNHNS and CDR2 SASEGT. The CDR3 has 15 amino acids. The CDR3 DNA reads as TGTGCCAGCAGGAGCCGGGACAGGGGGCTCTATGAGCAGTACTTC. It is translated as CASRSRDRGLYEQYF.

The chain joins TRBV13 to TRBJ2-1; possible D gene TRBD2, 5 bases. Trimming shortened V by 1 base and J by 5 bases, and 9 bases separated the two germline ends. CDR1 and CDR2 from the germline V gene are PRHDT and FYEKMQ (reference sequence). This CDR3 spans 14 amino acids. CDR3 region: CASSLVANHNEQFF. The CDR3 coding sequence is TGTGCCAGCAGCTTAGTAGCGAACCACAATGAGCAGTTCTTC.

A single count supports this clonotype. The chain combines TRBV27 with TRBJ1-2; D might be TRBD1 (5 bases). The CDR3 is 14 amino acids. Germline CDR1 is MNHEY and CDR2 is SMNVEV (reference sequence). Trimming stripped 5 bases from V and 8 bases from J, with 18 bases between. The CDR3 bases are TGTGCCAGCAGTCTAAATCTTAGGCGGGACGGCTACACCTTC. Protein: CASSLNLRRDGYTF.

This clonotype was seen only a few times. This rearrangement joins TRBV10-2 to TRBJ2-7, with TRBD2 matching 13 bases. CDR3 size: 14 residues. The junction had 3 bases not matched to a gene; V was cut back by 5 bases and J by 5 bases. From germline, CDR1 is WSHSY and CDR2 SAAADI. The CDR3 DNA sequence: TGCGCCAGCAGTCAGGGACTAGCGGGGAACGAGCAGTACTTC. Its protein product is CASSQGLAGNEQYF.

Only a few counts were recorded for this clonotype. The chain combines TRBV4-3 with TRBJ2-3; 8 bases align to TRBD2. The CDR3 consists of 16 residues. Germline CDR1 reads LGHNA; CDR2 reads YSLEER. V shed 1 base, J shed 0 bases, and the junction held 3 bases outside the gene matches. CDR3 sequence reads: CASSQGASGSTDTQYF. The CDR3 nucleotides read TGCGCCAGCAGCCAAGGCGCTAGCGGGAGCACAGATACGCAGTATTTT.

This clonotype was detected only a few times. This sequence joins TRBV6-5 and TRBJ2-7; 16 positions agree with TRBD2. Looked up from germline, CDR1 is MNHEY and CDR2 is SVGAGI. This CDR3 region has 18 residues. Losses at the gene ends were 4 bases for V and 3 bases for J; bases not matched to a gene: 9. CDR3: CASSSGTSGRALDYEQYF. The DNA of the CDR3 is TGTGCCAGCAGTTCCGGGACTAGCGGGAGGGCCCTCGACTACGAGCAGTACTTC.

The chain combines TRBV20-1 with TRBJ1-1; D gene uncertain. The V end lost 6 bases, the J end lost 2 bases, and 10 bases lay between the germline ends. Germline V gene data show CDR1 as DFQATT and CDR2 as SNEGSKA (reference sequence). CDR3 size: 12 residues. The CDR3 spells CSADALNTEAFF. CDR3 DNA: TGCAGTGCCGACGCGCTAAACACTGAAGCTTTCTTT.

The chain links TRBV19 to TRBJ2-2; weak D call: TRBD2 (5 bases). The CDR3 consists of 13 residues. The germline gives CDR1 LNHDA, CDR2 SQIVND (reference sequence). V shed 7 bases and J shed 3 bases, with 9 bases lying between them. CDR3 residues: CASMEVYTGELFF. The CDR3 DNA reads as TGTGCCAGTATGGAGGTGTACACCGGGGAGCTGTTTTTT.

The genes are TRBV3-1 and TRBJ2-2; 11 positions agree with TRBD1. The CDR3 runs to 17 residues. CDR1 and CDR2 (germline): LGHDT, YNNKEL (reference sequence). V lost 2 bases and J lost 4; bases outside the gene matches: 6. In DNA form, the CDR3 reads TGTGCCAGCAGCCAATTCCAGGGGACAGGGGGCACCGGGGAGCTGTTTTTT. Its protein product is CASSQFQGTGGTGELFF.

There are a few counts of this clonotype. V is TRBV5-1 and J is TRBJ2-5, with D perhaps being TRBD1 or TRBD2 (5 bases each). Germline V gene lookup returns CDR1 SGHRS and CDR2 YFSETQ. The CDR3 is 17 residues long. The V end was cut by 8 bases, the J end by 1 base, with 24 bases between. The CDR3 loop is CASKTGRPLDGQETQYF. The CDR3 DNA follows: TGCGCCAGTAAAACGGGACGGCCCCTGGACGGCCAAGAGACCCAGTACTTC. Drawing the rest from reference TRBV5-1 and TRBJ2-5, the complete variable domain is KAGVTQTPRYLIKTRGQQVTLSCSPISGHRSVSWYQQTPGQGLQFLFEYFSETQRNKGNFPGRFSGRQFSNSRSEMNVSTLELGDSALYLCASKTGRPLDGQETQYFGPGTRLLVL.

The table lists this clonotype with a few counts. The rearrangement joins TRBV9 to TRBJ1-1, with TRBD1 as a possible D gene (5 bases). Trimming shortened V by 5 bases and J by 0 bases, and 14 bases separated the two germline ends. The CDR3 length is 15 residues. Germline CDR1 reads SGDLS; CDR2 reads YYNGEE. CDR3 region: CASRNIQGVNTEAFF. DNA for the CDR3: TGTGCCAGCAGAAACATTCAAGGGGTGAACACTGAAGCTTTCTTT.

The chain employs TRBV28 and TRBJ2-7; 7 nucleotides align to TRBD1. The CDR3 consists of 14 residues. Germline lookup yields CDR1 MDHEN and CDR2 SYDVKM. Unmatched junction bases numbered 11, after V lost 8 bases and J lost 4 bases. DNA for the CDR3: TGTGCCAGCTTTTCCCGGGACAGTCCGTACGAGCAGTACTTC. Amino acids: CASFSRDSPYEQYF.

This clonotype was seen a few times. This rearrangement joins TRBV12-3 or TRBV12-4 to TRBJ1-6; the D is unclear. The V and J ends lost 6 bases and 8 bases respectively, with 8 bases between them. The CDR3 sequence is 12 residues long. CDR3 coding DNA: TGTGCCAGCAGCAGGACCTATTCACCCCTCCACTTT. Translated: CASSRTYSPLHF.

In this sample, this clonotype turned up a few times. The chain is built from TRBV5-1 and TRBJ1-6, with TRBD1 identical over 9 bases. CDR1 is SGHRS and CDR2 is YFSETQ in the germline V gene. This CDR3 spans 16 amino acids. After removal of 3 bases from V and 6 bases from J, the junction contained 7 bases not matched to a gene. CDR3 sequence: CASSWADRGINSPLHF. CDR3 DNA sequence: TGCGCCAGCAGCTGGGCGGACAGGGGAATTAATTCACCCCTCCACTTT.

The table lists this clonotype with a few counts. V gene TRBV5-1 combines with J gene TRBJ2-7, with TRBD1 matching over 7 bases. Looked up from germline, CDR1 is SGHRS and CDR2 is YFSETQ. V lost 1 base to trimming and J lost 4 bases; unmatched junction nucleotides: 2. The CDR3 has 13 amino acids. CDR3 protein: CASSLRGQYEQYF. The CDR3 coding sequence is TGCGCCAGCAGCTTGAGGGGGCAATACGAGCAGTACTTC.

Comments on this clonotype: The junction differs from germline at one of its ends, possibly a read error. The V call is TRBV28, the J call TRBJ2-2; D possibly corresponds to TRBD1 (6 bases). The CDR3 loop spans 14 amino acids. CDR1 and CDR2 (germline): MDHEN, SYDVKM. CDR3 nucleotides: TGTGCCATCAGTTCCGGACAGTTGCCCTGGGAGCTGTTTTTT. Its protein is CAISSGQLPWELFF.

This clonotype was observed a handful of times. The J gene is TRBJ2-6, the V gene TRBV20-1; the D is unclear. The CDR3 is made up of 14 amino acids. CDR1 and CDR2 from the germline V gene are DFQATT and SNEGSKA (reference sequence). V dropped 6 bases and J dropped 1 base, with 10 bases sitting between them. Here the CDR3 DNA reads TGCAGTGCCATCGTCCAGTCTGGGGCCAACGTCCTGACTTTC. This sequence encodes CSAIVQSGANVLTF.

V and J are TRBV6-5 and TRBJ2-7; no clear D. V was trimmed by 0 bases and J by 2 bases, leaving 14 bases between them. Germline V gene data show CDR1 as MNHEY and CDR2 as SVGAGI. This CDR3 has 16 amino acids. The CDR3 DNA follows: TGTGCCAGCAGTTACTCCGGCAACAGTCTTACCTACGAGCAGTACTTC. Its protein is CASSYSGNSLTYEQYF.

This clonotype was counted between two and nine times. The rearrangement links TRBV5-6 to TRBJ2-7; TRBD1 matches 9 bases. The CDR3 is made up of 13 amino acids. J lost 11 bases, V lost 4 bases, and 10 bases had no gene match. Germline assignment: CDR1 SGHDT and CDR2 YYEEEE. This CDR3 reads CASSTTGTGTKYF. The CDR3 DNA follows: TGTGCCAGCAGCACGACCGGGACAGGGACTAAGTACTTC.

This clonotype was observed a handful of times. The gene calls are TRBV12-5 and TRBJ2-1, with TRBD2 matching 9 bases. The V segment lost 0 bases and the J segment 10 bases; nucleotides outside the gene matches: 10. This CDR3 region has 16 residues. Looked up from germline, CDR1 is LGHNT and CDR2 is FRNRAP. The CDR3 region has the DNA TGTGCTAGTGGTTTGGTATCCGGGCGGGAGGGAGGCGAGCAGTTCTTC. Protein sequence: CASGLVSGREGGEQFF.

V and J are TRBV18 and TRBJ1-3; weak D call: TRBD1 (5 bases). Trimming pared 2 bases from V and 4 bases from J, leaving 18 bases between. Germline assignment: CDR1 KGHSH and CDR2 LQKENI. The length of the CDR3 is 17 residues. The CDR3 DNA sequence: TGTGCCAGCTCACCATTGGAGGGGATCGGTCGCGGAAACACCATATATTTT. It yields the protein CASSPLEGIGRGNTIYF.

The V call is TRBV7-9, the J call TRBJ2-1; D is uncertain. From germline, CDR1 is SEHNR and CDR2 FQNEAQ (reference sequence). The CDR3 has 13 residues. V dropped 2 bases and J dropped 5 bases, with 7 bases sitting between them. DNA of the CDR3: TGTGCCAGCAGCTTAAATCTAAACAATGAGCAGTTCTTC. Amino acids: CASSLNLNNEQFF.